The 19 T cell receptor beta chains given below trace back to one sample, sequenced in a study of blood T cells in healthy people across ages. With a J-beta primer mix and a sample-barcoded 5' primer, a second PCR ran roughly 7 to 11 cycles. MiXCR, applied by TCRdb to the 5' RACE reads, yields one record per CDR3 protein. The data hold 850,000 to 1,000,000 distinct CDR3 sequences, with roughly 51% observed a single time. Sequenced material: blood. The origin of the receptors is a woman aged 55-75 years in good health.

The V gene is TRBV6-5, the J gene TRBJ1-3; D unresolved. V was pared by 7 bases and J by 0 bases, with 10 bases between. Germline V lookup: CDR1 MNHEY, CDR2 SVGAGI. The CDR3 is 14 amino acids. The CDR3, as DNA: TGTGCCAGCACCGAAATGAGCTCTGGAAACACCATATATTTT. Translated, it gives CASTEMSSGNTIYF.

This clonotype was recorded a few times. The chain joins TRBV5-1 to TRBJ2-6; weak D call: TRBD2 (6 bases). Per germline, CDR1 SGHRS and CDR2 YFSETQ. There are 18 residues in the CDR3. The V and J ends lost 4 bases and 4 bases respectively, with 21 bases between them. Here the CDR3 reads CASSLWRGDGVGANVLTF. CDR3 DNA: TGCGCCAGCAGCCTCTGGAGGGGAGATGGAGTAGGGGCCAACGTCCTGACTTTC.

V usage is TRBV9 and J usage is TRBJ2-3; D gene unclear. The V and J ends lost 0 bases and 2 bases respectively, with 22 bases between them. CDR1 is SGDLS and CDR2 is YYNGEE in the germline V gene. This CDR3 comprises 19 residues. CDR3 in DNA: TGTGCCAGCAGCGTAGCATCCCGTGAGAGGTTCTACTTCACAGATACGCAGTATTTT. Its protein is CASSVASRERFYFTDTQYF.

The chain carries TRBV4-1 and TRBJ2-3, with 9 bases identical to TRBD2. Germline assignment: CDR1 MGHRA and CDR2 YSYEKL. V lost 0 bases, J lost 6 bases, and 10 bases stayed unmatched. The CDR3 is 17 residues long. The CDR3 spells CASSQDREAGGLDTQYF. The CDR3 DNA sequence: TGCGCCAGCAGCCAAGATAGGGAGGCGGGAGGGTTGGATACGCAGTATTTT.

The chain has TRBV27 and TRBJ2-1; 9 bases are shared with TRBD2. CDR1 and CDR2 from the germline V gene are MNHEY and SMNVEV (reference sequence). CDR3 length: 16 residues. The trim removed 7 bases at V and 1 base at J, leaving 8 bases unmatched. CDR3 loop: CASKVIAGASYNEQFF. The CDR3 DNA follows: TGTGCCAGCAAAGTAATAGCGGGAGCATCCTACAATGAGCAGTTCTTC.

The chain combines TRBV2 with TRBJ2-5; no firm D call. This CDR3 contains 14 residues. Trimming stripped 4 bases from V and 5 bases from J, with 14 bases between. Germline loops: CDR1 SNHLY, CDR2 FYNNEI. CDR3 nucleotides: TGTGCCAGCAGTGGTTTTAAGAATTCGGAGACCCAGTACTTC. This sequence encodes CASSGFKNSETQYF.

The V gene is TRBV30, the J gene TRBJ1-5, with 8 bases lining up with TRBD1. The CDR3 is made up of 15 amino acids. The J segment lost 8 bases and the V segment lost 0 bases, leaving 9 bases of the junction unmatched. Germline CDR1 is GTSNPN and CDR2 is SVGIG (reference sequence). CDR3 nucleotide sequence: TGTGCCTGGAGTGTGACAGGGGCGACGCCGAAGCCCCAGCATTTT. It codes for CAWSVTGATPKPQHF.

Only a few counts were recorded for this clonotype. CDR3 amino acids: CASTRDRGSNQPQHF. In DNA, the CDR3 is TGTGCCAGCACCAGGGACAGGGGCAGCAATCAGCCCCAGCATTTT. V is TRBV6-2 or TRBV6-3 and J is TRBJ1-5; 10 positions agree with TRBD1. The CDR3 length is 15 residues. After removal of 7 bases from V and 1 base from J, the junction contained 4 bases not matched to a gene. The germline CDR1 and CDR2 sequences are MNHEY and SVGEGT.

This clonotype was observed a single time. The CDR3 spells CASSPGQGFSYEQYF. The CDR3 DNA follows: TGTGCCAGCAGCCCCGGGCAGGGGTTCTCCTACGAGCAGTACTTC. V and J are TRBV11-2 and TRBJ2-7, with D perhaps matching TRBD1 (6 bases). Germline CDR1 reads SGHAT; CDR2 reads FQNNGV. The CDR3 covers 15 residues. The V end was cut by 5 bases, the J end by 0 bases, with 14 bases between.

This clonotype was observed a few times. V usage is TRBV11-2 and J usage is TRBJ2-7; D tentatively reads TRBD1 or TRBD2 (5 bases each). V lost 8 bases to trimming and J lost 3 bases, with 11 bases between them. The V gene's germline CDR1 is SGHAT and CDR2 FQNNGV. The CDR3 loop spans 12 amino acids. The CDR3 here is CASGDPDYEQYF. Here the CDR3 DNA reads TGTGCCAGCGGGGACCCGGACTACGAGCAGTACTTC.

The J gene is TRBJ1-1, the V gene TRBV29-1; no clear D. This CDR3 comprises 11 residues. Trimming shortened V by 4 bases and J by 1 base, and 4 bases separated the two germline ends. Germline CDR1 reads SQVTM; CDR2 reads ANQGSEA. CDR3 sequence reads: CSVVGNTEAFF. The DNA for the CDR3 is TGCAGCGTTGTGGGGAACACTGAAGCTTTCTTT.

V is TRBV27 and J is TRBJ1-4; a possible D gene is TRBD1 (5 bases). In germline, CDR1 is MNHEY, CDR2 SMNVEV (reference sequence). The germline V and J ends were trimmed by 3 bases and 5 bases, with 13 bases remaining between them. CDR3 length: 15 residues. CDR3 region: CASSLKQVRNEKLFF. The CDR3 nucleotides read TGTGCCAGCAGTTTGAAACAGGTCAGGAATGAAAAACTGTTTTTT.

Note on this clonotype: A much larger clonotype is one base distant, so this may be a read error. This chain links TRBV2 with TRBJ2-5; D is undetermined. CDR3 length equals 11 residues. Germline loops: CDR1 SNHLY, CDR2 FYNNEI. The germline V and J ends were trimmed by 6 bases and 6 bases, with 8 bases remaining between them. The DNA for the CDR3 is TGTGCCAGCAGCTTAACGAAGACCCAGTACTTC. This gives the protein CASSLTKTQYF. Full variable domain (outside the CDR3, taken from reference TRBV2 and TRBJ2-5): EPEVTQTPSHQVTQMGQEVILRCVPISNHLYFYWYRQILGQKVEFLVSFYNNEISEKSEIFDDQFSVERPDGSNFTLKIRSTKLEDSAMYFCASSLTKTQYFGPGTRLLVL.

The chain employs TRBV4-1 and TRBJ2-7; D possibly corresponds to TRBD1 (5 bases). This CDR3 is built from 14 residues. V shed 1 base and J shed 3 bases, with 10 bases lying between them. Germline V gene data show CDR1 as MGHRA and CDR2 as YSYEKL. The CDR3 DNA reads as TGCGCCAGCAGCCAAGGGGGCAACAACTACGAGCAGTACTTC. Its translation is CASSQGGNNYEQYF.

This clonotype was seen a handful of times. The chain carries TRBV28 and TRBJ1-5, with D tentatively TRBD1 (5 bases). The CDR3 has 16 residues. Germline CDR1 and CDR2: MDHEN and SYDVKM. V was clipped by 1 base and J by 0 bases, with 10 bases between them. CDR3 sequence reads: CASSLSGGYSNQPQHF. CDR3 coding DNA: TGTGCCAGCAGTTTATCGGGGGGGTATAGCAATCAGCCCCAGCATTTT.

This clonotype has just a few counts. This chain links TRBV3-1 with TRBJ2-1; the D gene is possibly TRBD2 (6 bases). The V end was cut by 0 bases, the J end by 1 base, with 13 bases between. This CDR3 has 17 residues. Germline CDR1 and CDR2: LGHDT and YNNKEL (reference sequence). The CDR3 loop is CASSQEGGRGSYNEQFF. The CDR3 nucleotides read TGTGCCAGCAGCCAAGAGGGGGGTCGCGGTTCCTACAATGAGCAGTTCTTC.

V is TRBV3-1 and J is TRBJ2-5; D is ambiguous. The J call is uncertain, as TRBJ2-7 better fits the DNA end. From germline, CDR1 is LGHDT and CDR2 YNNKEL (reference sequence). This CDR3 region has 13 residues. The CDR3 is CASSPSLFREQYF. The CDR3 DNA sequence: TGTGCCAGCAGTCCGTCGTTGTTCCGCGAGCAGTACTTC.

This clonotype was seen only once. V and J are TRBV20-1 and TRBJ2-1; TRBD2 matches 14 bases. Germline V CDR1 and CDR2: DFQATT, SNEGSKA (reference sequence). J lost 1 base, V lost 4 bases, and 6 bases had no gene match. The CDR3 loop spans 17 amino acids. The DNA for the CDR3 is TGCAGTGCTAAAGGGACTAGCGGGAGTCCATCCTACAATGAGCAGTTCTTC. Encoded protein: CSAKGTSGSPSYNEQFF.

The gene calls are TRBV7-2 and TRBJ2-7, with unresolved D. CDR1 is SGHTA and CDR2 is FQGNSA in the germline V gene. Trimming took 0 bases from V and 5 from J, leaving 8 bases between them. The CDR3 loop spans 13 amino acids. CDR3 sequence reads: CASSLASGHEQYF. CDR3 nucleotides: TGTGCCAGCAGCTTAGCCTCGGGCCACGAGCAGTACTTC.